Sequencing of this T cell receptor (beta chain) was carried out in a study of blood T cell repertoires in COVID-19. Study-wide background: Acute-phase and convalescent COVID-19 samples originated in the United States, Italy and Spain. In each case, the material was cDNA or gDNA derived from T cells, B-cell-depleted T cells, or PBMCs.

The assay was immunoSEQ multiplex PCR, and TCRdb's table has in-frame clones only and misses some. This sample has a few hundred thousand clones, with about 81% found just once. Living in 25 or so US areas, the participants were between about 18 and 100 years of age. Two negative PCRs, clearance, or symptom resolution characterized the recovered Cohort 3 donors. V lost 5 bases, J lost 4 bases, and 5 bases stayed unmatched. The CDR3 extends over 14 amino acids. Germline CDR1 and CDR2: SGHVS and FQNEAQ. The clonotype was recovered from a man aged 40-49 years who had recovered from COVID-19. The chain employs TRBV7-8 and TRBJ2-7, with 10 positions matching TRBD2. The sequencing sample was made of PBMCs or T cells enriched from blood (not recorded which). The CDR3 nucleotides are TGTGCCAGCAGCCCCCGGACTAGCGGATACGAGCAGTACTTC. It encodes CASSPRTSGYEQYF.